Below, 29 T cell receptor beta chains from the same sample are listed, as sequenced in a study of blood T cells in healthy people across ages. A sample-barcoded 5' primer and a J-beta primer mix were used in a second PCR of roughly 6 to 11 cycles. TCRdb recomputed calls from the 5' RACE reads with MiXCR, one row per CDR3 protein. The sample has about 1.8 million distinct CDR3 sequences; about 49% are singletons. The specimen was blood. These receptors came from a woman aged 40 to 50 in good health.

The CDR3 reads CASSRGGTNNEQFF. CDR3 DNA sequence: TGTGCCAGCAGCAGGGGGGGTACAAACAATGAGCAGTTCTTC. The chain couples TRBV7-3 to TRBJ2-1; possible D gene TRBD2, 7 bases. Germline V gene lookup returns CDR1 SGHTA and CDR2 FQGTGA. The CDR3 is made up of 14 amino acids. Trimming cost V 5 bases and J 5 bases, with 13 bases left between them.

A single count supports this clonotype. The gene calls are TRBV28 and TRBJ1-2, with 11 bases fitting TRBD1. The CDR3 is made up of 17 amino acids. Germline V CDR1 and CDR2: MDHEN, SYDVKM. Trimming at V came to 1 base and at J to 0 bases, leaving 4 bases not matched to a gene. This CDR3 reads CASSLYGQGASNYGYTF. Written as DNA, the CDR3 is TGTGCCAGCAGTTTATATGGACAGGGGGCCTCTAACTATGGCTACACCTTC.

This rearrangement joins TRBV5-1 to TRBJ2-1, with 7 bases matching TRBD2. The germline V gene has CDR1 SGHRS and CDR2 YFSETQ. The V and J ends lost 4 bases and 2 bases, in that order; junction bases with no gene match: 3. The CDR3 runs 14 residues. CDR3 residues: CASSGAGAYNEQFF. The CDR3 DNA reads as TGCGCCAGCAGCGGGGCGGGGGCCTACAATGAGCAGTTCTTC.

The chain uses TRBV10-1 and TRBJ2-7, with D perhaps TRBD2 (6 bases). The germline gives CDR1 WNHNN, CDR2 SYGVQD (reference sequence). The CDR3 consists of 15 residues. V was clipped by 0 bases and J by 6 bases, with 15 bases between them. CDR3 residues: CASSESKIQEGEQYF. The CDR3 DNA reads as TGCGCCAGCAGTGAGTCGAAAATTCAGGAGGGCGAGCAGTACTTC.

This clonotype was seen ten or more times. The chain carries TRBV5-1 and TRBJ2-1; a weak D match, TRBD2 (7 bases). The CDR3 contains 13 residues. The germline V gene encodes CDR1 SGHRS and CDR2 YFSETQ. V was clipped by 2 bases and J by 7 bases, with 10 bases between them. CDR3 sequence reads: CASSFEGGNEQFF. The CDR3, as DNA: TGCGCCAGCAGCTTTGAGGGGGGGAATGAGCAGTTCTTC.

The chain joins TRBV20-1 to TRBJ2-5, with 11 bases fitting TRBD2. CDR3 size: 15 residues. Trimming at V came to 2 bases and at J to 5 bases, leaving 7 bases not matched to a gene. Per the germline V gene, CDR1 is DFQATT and CDR2 is SNEGSKA (reference sequence). CDR3 sequence reads: CSARIAGGFRETQYF. Here the CDR3 DNA reads TGCAGTGCTAGAATAGCGGGGGGGTTCCGGGAGACCCAGTACTTC.

V and J are TRBV7-9 and TRBJ2-1; D might be TRBD2 (6 bases). V dropped 5 bases and J dropped 10 bases, with 18 bases sitting between them. Per the germline V gene, CDR1 is SEHNR and CDR2 is FQNEAQ (reference sequence). The CDR3 is made up of 14 amino acids. This CDR3 is CASSPPPLAGEQFF. CDR3 coding DNA: TGTGCCAGCAGCCCCCCCCCACTAGCCGGCGAGCAGTTCTTC. The variable domain in full, completed from reference TRBV7-9 and TRBJ2-1, reads DTGVSQNPRHKITKRGQNVTFRCDPISEHNRLYWYRQTLGQGPEFLTYFQNEAQLEKSRLLSDRFSAERPKGSFSTLEIQRTEQGDSAMYLCASSPPPLAGEQFFGPGTRLTVL.

V and J are TRBV4-2 and TRBJ2-3; D ambiguous. The CDR3 loop spans 16 amino acids. In germline, CDR1 is LGHNA, CDR2 YNFKEQ. With 1 base removed from V and 1 base from J, the gap between germline ends came to 12 bases. CDR3 sequence (DNA): TGTGCCAGCAGCCAAGCGGCGAGCATAGGCACAGATACGCAGTATTTT. It codes for CASSQAASIGTDTQYF.

The gene calls are TRBV2 and TRBJ2-5; D may correspond to TRBD1 or TRBD2 (5 bases each). V gave up 8 bases and J gave up 4 bases, with 14 bases separating them. Looked up from germline, CDR1 is SNHLY and CDR2 is FYNNEI. CDR3 size: 13 residues. DNA for the CDR3: TGTGCCAGCGTCGGGGCCCCGGGAGAGACCCAGTACTTC. Protein product: CASVGAPGETQYF.

This clonotype was counted only a few times. J is TRBJ2-1 and V is TRBV3-1; D is possibly TRBD1 or TRBD2 (6 bases each). Trimming removed 1 base from V and 15 bases from J, with 16 bases in between. From germline, CDR1 is LGHDT and CDR2 YNNKEL (reference sequence). This CDR3 is built from 13 residues. The CDR3 nucleotides read TGTGCCAGCAGCCAAGCTTCGGGGGCCCCCGCGTTCTTC. Translation gives CASSQASGAPAFF.

Many counts were recorded for this clonotype. J is TRBJ2-5 and V is TRBV4-1, with D possibly TRBD2 on 6 matching bases. V lost 3 bases, J lost 4 bases, and 9 bases lay in between. The germline V gene encodes CDR1 MGHRA and CDR2 YSYEKL. The CDR3 is 13 residues long. The CDR3 reads CASSQAGRETQYF. DNA for the CDR3: TGCGCCAGCAGCCAGGCCGGGAGAGAGACCCAGTACTTC.

In the case of this clonotype: One end of the junction is discordant with germline, which a read error may explain. The chain employs TRBV20-1 and TRBJ2-3; tentative D call: TRBD1 (6 bases). Germline V lookup: CDR1 DFQATT, CDR2 SNEGSKA (reference sequence). This CDR3 has 12 residues. The CDR3, as DNA: TGCAGTGTTAGAGATCAACCCCAGGGGCCGTATTTT. Its translation: CSVRDQPQGPYF.

This sequence joins TRBV28 and TRBJ2-1, with 10 bases fitting TRBD1. The CDR3 totals 15 residues. With V trimmed by 5 bases and J by 5 bases, 6 bases remained unmatched. Germline CDR1 reads MDHEN; CDR2 reads SYDVKM. The CDR3 is CASSTGQGFDNEQFF. As DNA, the CDR3 is TGTGCCAGCAGTACGGGACAGGGGTTCGACAATGAGCAGTTCTTC.

This clonotype was found a few times. This sequence joins TRBV27 and TRBJ2-1; D may be TRBD2 (6 bases). The CDR3 covers 15 residues. Germline-derived CDR1 and CDR2 are MNHEY and SMNVEV (reference sequence). V shed 4 bases and J shed 4 bases, with 14 bases lying between them. DNA for the CDR3: TGTGCCAGCAGTTCAACTAGCTCAAGATACAATGAGCAGTTCTTC. Translated, it gives CASSSTSSRYNEQFF.

V gene TRBV10-3 combines with J gene TRBJ2-1; D is unclear. Germline V CDR1 and CDR2: ENHRY, SYGVKD. V shed 6 bases and J shed 7 bases, with 10 bases lying between them. The CDR3 contains 12 residues. Written as DNA, the CDR3 is TGTGCCATCAGCTCCCTAGAGAATGAGCAGTTCTTC. This sequence encodes CAISSLENEQFF.

This chain joins TRBV28 and TRBJ2-3, with D perhaps matching TRBD2 (5 bases). V lost 5 bases and J lost 0, with 12 bases in between. Germline V gene sequence: CDR1 MDHEN, CDR2 SYDVKM. CDR3 length equals 15 residues. As DNA, the CDR3 is TGTGCCAGCAGTCCGGGGTTTCGCAGCACAGATACGCAGTATTTT. Protein sequence: CASSPGFRSTDTQYF.

This clonotype has just a few counts. The chain carries TRBV27 and TRBJ2-5; 7 bases agree with TRBD1. V lost 6 bases, J lost 1 base, and 5 bases stayed unmatched. This CDR3 contains 14 residues. Germline values: CDR1 MNHEY, CDR2 SMNVEV (reference sequence). This CDR3 is CASRIQGSQETQYF. Written as DNA, the CDR3 is TGTGCCAGCAGGATACAGGGGTCCCAAGAGACCCAGTACTTC.

The chain joins TRBV11-2 to TRBJ2-5; 8 nucleotides agree with TRBD1. The J call may not be correct, given that the DNA end is closer to TRBJ2-7. The CDR3 runs to 14 residues. The germline V gene encodes CDR1 SGHAT and CDR2 FQNNGV. In DNA form, the CDR3 reads TGTGCCAGCAGCTTAGATGACAGGGGATACGAGCAGTACTTC. It codes for CASSLDDRGYEQYF.

V and J are TRBV10-3 and TRBJ1-1, with D possibly matching TRBD1 (5 bases). With 2 bases removed from V and 2 bases from J, the gap between germline ends came to 15 bases. CDR3 length: 16 residues. CDR1 and CDR2 (germline): ENHRY, SYGVKD. For the CDR3, the DNA is TGTGCCATCAGTGAGGTGCAGGGAGGCTTTAACACTGAAGCTTTCTTT. This gives the protein CAISEVQGGFNTEAFF.

The J gene is TRBJ1-2, the V gene TRBV5-4; D is uncertain. Germline V CDR1 and CDR2: SGHNT, YYREEE (reference sequence). This CDR3 contains 17 residues. Between the trimmed V and J ends, which lost 4 bases and 3 bases, there was a span of 22 bases. CDR3 nucleotide sequence: TGTGCCAGCAGCATACCCAACCGGCCGGGGAAGGACTATGGCTACACCTTC. Its protein is CASSIPNRPGKDYGYTF.

This chain links TRBV12-3 or TRBV12-4 with TRBJ2-5; D gene unclear. This CDR3 is 14 amino acids long. V was pared by 5 bases and J by 5 bases, with 15 bases between. CDR3 nucleotide sequence: TGTGCCAGCAGTAAATCGTCGGTGAGGGAGACCCAGTACTTC. Amino acid sequence: CASSKSSVRETQYF.

To note about this clonotype: In this CDR3 the conserved last residue, phenylalanine or tryptophan, is missing, so a read error is likely. The chain joins TRBV6-1 to TRBJ2-1; TRBD1 agrees at 8 bases. The junction had 8 bases not matched to a gene; V was cut back by 3 bases and J by 10 bases. This CDR3 spans 14 amino acids. The V gene's germline CDR1 is MNHNS and CDR2 SASEGT. DNA for the CDR3: TGTGCCAGCAGTGAGGGGACAGGCTTGGGGGAGCAGTTCTTG. As protein: CASSEGTGLGEQFL.

The rearrangement links TRBV5-6 to TRBJ2-1; the D is unclear. V was pared by 5 bases and J by 4 bases, with 7 bases between. The CDR3 totals 12 residues. CDR1 SGHDT and CDR2 YYEEEE come from the germline V gene. CDR3 protein: CASRPLYNEQFF. CDR3 DNA sequence: TGTGCCAGCAGGCCGTTGTACAATGAGCAGTTCTTC.

The chain uses TRBV15 and TRBJ2-5, with D possibly TRBD1 on 6 matching bases. The CDR3 runs to 16 residues. Germline V gene data show CDR1 as LNHNV and CDR2 as YYDKDF (reference sequence). The ends were cut back, 0 bases at V and 4 bases at J, with 15 bases in the middle. CDR3 residues: CATSRDGRDKRETQYF. DNA for the CDR3: TGTGCCACCAGCAGAGATGGTCGGGACAAGAGAGAGACCCAGTACTTC.

This clonotype was counted a few times. The genes are TRBV29-1 and TRBJ1-2, with no clear D. The CDR3 spans 12 residues. The germline V gene has CDR1 SQVTM and CDR2 ANQGSEA. The ends were cut back, 5 bases at V and 0 bases at J, with 7 bases in the middle. The CDR3 sequence is CSVRASNYGYTF. CDR3 DNA sequence: TGCAGCGTTCGAGCCTCTAACTATGGCTACACCTTC.

The chain combines TRBV24-1 with TRBJ2-1, with 8 bases aligning to TRBD1. Germline CDR1 KGHDR, CDR2 SFDVKD. This CDR3 is 15 amino acids long. V dropped 6 bases and J dropped 5; count of bases not matched to a gene: 8. This CDR3 is CATSNWGTGNNEQFF. CDR3 nucleotide sequence: TGTGCCACCAGTAATTGGGGGACAGGCAACAATGAGCAGTTCTTC.

The gene calls are TRBV7-2 and TRBJ2-7, with TRBD1 identical over 7 bases. CDR1 is SGHTA and CDR2 is FQGNSA in the germline V gene. V dropped 2 bases and J dropped 5; count of bases not matched to a gene: 12. This CDR3 comprises 16 residues. CDR3 amino acids: CASSLSRTGVVNEQYF. The CDR3 DNA reads as TGTGCCAGCAGCTTATCCCGAACAGGGGTGGTGAACGAGCAGTACTTC.

The chain uses TRBV12-3 or TRBV12-4 and TRBJ2-5; 7 positions match TRBD2. This CDR3 is 16 amino acids long. J was trimmed by 2 bases and V by 6 bases; bases with no gene match: 12. CDR3 DNA sequence: TGTGCCAGCAGCCTCTGGGGGGGACCCAATCAAGAGACCCAGTACTTC. This codes for CASSLWGGPNQETQYF.

This clonotype was detected once. The rearrangement joins TRBV6-6 to TRBJ1-1; no clear D. Germline assignment: CDR1 MNHNY and CDR2 SVGAGI (reference sequence). This CDR3 contains 15 residues. V was clipped by 6 bases and J by 0 bases, with 14 bases between them. The CDR3 nucleotides are TGTGCCAGCAGCTCTTCATCTGGCCTGAACACTGAAGCTTTCTTT. Translation: CASSSSSGLNTEAFF.